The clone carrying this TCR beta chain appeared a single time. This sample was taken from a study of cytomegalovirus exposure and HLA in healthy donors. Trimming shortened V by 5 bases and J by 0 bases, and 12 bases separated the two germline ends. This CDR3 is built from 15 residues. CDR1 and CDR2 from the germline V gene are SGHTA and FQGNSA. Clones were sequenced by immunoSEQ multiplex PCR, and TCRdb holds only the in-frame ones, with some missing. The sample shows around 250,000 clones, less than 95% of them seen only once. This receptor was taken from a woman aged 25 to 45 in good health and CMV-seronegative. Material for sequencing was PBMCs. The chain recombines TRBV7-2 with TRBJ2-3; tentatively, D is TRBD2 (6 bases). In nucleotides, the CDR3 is TGTGCCAGCAGCCCAGGACTATCTAGCACAGATACGCAGTATTTT. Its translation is CASSPGLSSTDTQYF.